A single sample is the source of the 4 T cell receptor beta chains below, sequenced in a study of Ad26.COV2.S vaccination and SARS-CoV-2 variants. Treatment noted: about 20 received Ad26.COV2.S at low or high dose, single or two shots; 5 received placebo; per-sample allocation not given. Collection of samples fell on day 63 after the first vaccine or placebo injection. Assay used: immunoSEQ multiplex PCR; TCRdb lists only in-frame clones, some missing. The table lists roughly 510,000 clones, around 85% of them singletons. The specimen comprised peripheral blood, sampled in a trial of Ad26.COV2.S vaccine versus placebo. Every receptor here comes from a person between 18 and 65 years old who received the Ad26.COV2.S COVID-19 vaccine or a placebo.

The chain recombines TRBV20-1 with TRBJ1-1, with 9 bases matching TRBD1. CDR1 is DFQATT and CDR2 is SNEGSKA in the germline V gene (reference sequence). Trimming at V came to 3 bases and at J to 0 bases, leaving 14 bases not matched to a gene. The CDR3 is 18 residues long. The CDR3 DNA follows: TGCAGTGCTAGTGGGATAGAAGGACAGGGGCTAGTGAACACTGAAGCTTTCTTT. The encoded protein is CSASGIEGQGLVNTEAFF.

This sequence joins TRBV30 and TRBJ2-2, with 7 nucleotides matching TRBD1. The CDR3 is 14 residues long. V was clipped by 8 bases and J by 4 bases; unmatched bases: 10. Germline CDR1 GTSNPN, CDR2 SVGIG (reference sequence). CDR3 sequence: CAGKTGAGTGELFF. The DNA for the CDR3 is TGTGCCGGGAAAACAGGGGCAGGCACCGGGGAGCTGTTTTTT.

This rearrangement joins TRBV9 to TRBJ2-3; D ambiguous. CDR1 SGDLS and CDR2 YYNGEE come from the germline V gene. Trimming removed 0 bases from V and 6 bases from J, with 14 bases in between. The CDR3 is 15 residues long. The CDR3 coding sequence is TGTGCCAGCAGCGTAGCCGTGGGGTTTAAGGATACGCAGTATTTT. This codes for CASSVAVGFKDTQYF.

The gene calls are TRBV27 and TRBJ2-7; D is undetermined. V lost 4 bases and J 2 bases, leaving 9 bases between the germline ends. Germline CDR1 is MNHEY and CDR2 is SMNVEV (reference sequence). The CDR3 runs 13 residues. The CDR3 region has the DNA TGTGCCAGCAGTTATGGGGTCCCCTACGAGCAGTACTTC. Translation: CASSYGVPYEQYF.